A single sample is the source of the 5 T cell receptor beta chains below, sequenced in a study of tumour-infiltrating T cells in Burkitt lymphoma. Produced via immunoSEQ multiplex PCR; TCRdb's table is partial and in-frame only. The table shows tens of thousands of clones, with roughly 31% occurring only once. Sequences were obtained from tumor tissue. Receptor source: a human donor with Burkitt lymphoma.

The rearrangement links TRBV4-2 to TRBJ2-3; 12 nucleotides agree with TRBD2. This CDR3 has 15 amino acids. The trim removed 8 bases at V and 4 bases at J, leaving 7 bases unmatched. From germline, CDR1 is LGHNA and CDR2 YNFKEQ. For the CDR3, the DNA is TGTGCCAGCTCTCTAGCGGGGGGGTTCGCAGATACGCAGTATTTT. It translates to CASSLAGGFADTQYF.

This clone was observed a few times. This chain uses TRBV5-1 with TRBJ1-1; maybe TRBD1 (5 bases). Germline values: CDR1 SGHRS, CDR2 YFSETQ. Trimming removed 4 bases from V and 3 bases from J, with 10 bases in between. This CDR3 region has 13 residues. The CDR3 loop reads CASSLWGDTEAFF. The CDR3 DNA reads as TGCGCCAGCAGCCTCTGGGGGGACACTGAAGCTTTCTTT. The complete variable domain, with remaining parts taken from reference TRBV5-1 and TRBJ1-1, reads KAGVTQTPRYLIKTRGQQVTLSCSPISGHRSVSWYQQTPGQGLQFLFEYFSETQRNKGNFPGRFSGRQFSNSRSEMNVSTLELGDSALYLCASSLWGDTEAFFGQGTRLTVV.

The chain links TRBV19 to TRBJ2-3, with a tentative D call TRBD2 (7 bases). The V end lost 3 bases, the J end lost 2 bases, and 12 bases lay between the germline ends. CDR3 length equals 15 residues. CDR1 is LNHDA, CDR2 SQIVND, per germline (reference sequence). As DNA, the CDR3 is TGTGCCAGTAGTATGGGGGGGGCCTACACAGATACGCAGTATTTT. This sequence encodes CASSMGGAYTDTQYF. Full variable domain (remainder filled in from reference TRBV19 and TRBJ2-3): DGGITQSPKYLFRKEGQNVTLSCEQNLNHDAMYWYRQDPGQGLRLIYYSQIVNDFQKGDIAEGYSVSREKKESFPLTVTSAQKNPTAFYLCASSMGGAYTDTQYFGPGTRLTVL.

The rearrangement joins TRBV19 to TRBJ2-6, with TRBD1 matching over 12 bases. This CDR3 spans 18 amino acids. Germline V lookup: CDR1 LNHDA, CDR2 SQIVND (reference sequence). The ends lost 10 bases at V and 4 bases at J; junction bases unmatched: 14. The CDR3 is CATLPRDRGPSGANVLTF. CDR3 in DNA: TGTGCCACCCTCCCGCGGGACAGGGGGCCGTCCGGGGCCAACGTCCTGACTTTC.

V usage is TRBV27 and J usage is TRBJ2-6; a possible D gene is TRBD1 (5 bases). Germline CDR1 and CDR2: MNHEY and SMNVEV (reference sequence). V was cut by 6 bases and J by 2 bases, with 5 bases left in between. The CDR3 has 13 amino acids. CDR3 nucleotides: TGTGCCAGCAGAGGGGCTGGGGCCAACGTCCTGACTTTC. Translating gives CASRGAGANVLTF.